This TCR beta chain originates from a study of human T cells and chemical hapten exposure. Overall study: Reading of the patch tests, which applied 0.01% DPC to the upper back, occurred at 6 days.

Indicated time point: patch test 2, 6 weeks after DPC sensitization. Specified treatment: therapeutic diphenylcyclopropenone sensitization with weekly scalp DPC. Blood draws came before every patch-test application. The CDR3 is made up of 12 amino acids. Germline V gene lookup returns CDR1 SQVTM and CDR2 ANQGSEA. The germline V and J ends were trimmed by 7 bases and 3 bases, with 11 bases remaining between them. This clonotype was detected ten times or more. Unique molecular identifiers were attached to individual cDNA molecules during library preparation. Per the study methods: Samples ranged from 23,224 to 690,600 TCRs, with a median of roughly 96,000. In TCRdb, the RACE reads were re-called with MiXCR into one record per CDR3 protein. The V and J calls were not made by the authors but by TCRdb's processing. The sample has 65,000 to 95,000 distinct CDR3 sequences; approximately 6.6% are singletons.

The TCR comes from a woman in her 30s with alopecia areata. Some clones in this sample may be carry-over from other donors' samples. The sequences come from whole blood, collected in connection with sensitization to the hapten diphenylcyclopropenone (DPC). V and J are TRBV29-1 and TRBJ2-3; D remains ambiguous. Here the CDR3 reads CSAKRATDTQYF. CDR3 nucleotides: TGCAGCGCTAAAAGGGCGACAGATACGCAGTATTTT.